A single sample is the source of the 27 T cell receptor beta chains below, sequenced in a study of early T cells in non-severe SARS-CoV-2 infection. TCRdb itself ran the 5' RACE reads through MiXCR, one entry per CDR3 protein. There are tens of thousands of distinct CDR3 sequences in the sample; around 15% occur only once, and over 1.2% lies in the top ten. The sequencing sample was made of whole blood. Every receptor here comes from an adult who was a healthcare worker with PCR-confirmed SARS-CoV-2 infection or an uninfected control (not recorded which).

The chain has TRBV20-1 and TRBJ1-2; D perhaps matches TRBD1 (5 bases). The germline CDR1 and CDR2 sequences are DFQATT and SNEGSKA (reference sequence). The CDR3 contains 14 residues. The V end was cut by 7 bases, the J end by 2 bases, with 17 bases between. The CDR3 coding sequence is TGCAGTGTCCTTCCGGGACGGACCAACTATGGCTACACCTTC. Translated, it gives CSVLPGRTNYGYTF.

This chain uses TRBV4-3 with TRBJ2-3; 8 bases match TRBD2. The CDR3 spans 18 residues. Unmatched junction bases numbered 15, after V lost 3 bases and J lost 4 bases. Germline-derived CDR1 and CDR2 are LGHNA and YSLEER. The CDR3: CASSQAPTVSGGADTQYF. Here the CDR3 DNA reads TGCGCCAGCAGCCAGGCCCCAACAGTGTCGGGGGGGGCAGATACGCAGTATTTT.

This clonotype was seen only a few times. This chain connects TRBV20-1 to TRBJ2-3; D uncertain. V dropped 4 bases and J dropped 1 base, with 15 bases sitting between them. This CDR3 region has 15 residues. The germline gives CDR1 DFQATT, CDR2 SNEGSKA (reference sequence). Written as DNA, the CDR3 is TGCAGTGCTACCCCTTATGCTACGGGCACAGATACGCAGTATTTT. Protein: CSATPYATGTDTQYF.

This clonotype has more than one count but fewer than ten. This CDR3 is CASGTQEQETQYF. CDR3 coding DNA: TGTGCCAGCGGAACGCAGGAACAAGAGACCCAGTACTTC. This rearrangement joins TRBV18 to TRBJ2-5; D ambiguous. The CDR3 extends over 13 amino acids. With 8 bases removed from V and 2 bases from J, the gap between germline ends came to 12 bases. Germline loops: CDR1 KGHSH, CDR2 LQKENI.

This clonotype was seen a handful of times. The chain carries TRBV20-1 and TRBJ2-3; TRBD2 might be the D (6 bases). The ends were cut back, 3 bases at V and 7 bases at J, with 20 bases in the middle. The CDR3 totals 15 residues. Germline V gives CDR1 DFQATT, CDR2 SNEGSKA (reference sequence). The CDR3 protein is CSARLAGITTHTQYF. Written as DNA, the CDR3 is TGCAGTGCTAGGCTCGCGGGGATAACTACCCATACGCAGTATTTT.

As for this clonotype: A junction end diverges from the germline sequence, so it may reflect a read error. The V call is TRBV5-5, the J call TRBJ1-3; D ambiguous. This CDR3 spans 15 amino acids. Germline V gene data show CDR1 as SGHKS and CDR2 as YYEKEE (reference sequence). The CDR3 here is CASSFNLGSENTIYF. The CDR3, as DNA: TGTGCCAGCAGCTTTAACCTTGGCTCTGAAAACACCATATATTTT.

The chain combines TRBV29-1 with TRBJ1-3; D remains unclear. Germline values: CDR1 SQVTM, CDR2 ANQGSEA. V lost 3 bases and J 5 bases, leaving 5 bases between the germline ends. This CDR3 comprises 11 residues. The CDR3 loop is CSVDQRNTIYF. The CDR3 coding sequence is TGCAGCGTTGACCAGAGAAACACCATATATTTT.

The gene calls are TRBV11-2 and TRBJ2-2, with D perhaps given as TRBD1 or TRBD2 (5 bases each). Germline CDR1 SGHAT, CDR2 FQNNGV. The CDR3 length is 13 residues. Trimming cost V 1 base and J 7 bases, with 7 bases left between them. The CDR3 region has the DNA TGTGCCAGCAGCTTAGCGAGGGGCGGGGAGCTGTTTTTT. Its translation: CASSLARGGELFF.

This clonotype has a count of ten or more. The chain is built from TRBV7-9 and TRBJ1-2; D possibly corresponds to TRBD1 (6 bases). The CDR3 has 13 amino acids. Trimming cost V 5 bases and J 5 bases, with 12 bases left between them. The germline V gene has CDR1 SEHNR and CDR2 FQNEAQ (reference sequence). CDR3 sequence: CASSTPTGYGYTF. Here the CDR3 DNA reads TGTGCCAGCAGCACCCCCACAGGGTATGGCTACACCTTC.

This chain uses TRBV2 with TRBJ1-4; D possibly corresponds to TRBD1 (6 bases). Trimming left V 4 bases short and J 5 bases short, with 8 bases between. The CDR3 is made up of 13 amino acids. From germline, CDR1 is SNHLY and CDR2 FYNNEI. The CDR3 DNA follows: TGTGCCAGCAGTGTAGGGGGAAATGAAAAACTGTTTTTT. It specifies CASSVGGNEKLFF.

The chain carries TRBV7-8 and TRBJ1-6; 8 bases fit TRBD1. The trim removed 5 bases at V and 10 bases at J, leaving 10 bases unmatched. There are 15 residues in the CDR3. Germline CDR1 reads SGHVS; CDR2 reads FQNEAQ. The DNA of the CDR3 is TGTGCCAGCAGCCCGGACAGGGCAAAGCAGTCACCCCTCCACTTT. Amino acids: CASSPDRAKQSPLHF. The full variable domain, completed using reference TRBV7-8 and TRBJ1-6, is GAGVSQSPRYKVAKRGQDVALRCDPISGHVSLFWYQQALGQGPEFLTYFQNEAQLDKSGLPSDRFFAERPEGSVSTLKIQRTQQEDSAVYLCASSPDRAKQSPLHFGNGTRLTVT.

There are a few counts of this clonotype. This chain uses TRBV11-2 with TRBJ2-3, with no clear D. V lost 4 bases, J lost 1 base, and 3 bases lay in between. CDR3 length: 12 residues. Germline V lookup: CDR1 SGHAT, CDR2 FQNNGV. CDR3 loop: CASSYGTDTQYF. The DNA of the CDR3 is TGTGCCAGCAGCTACGGCACAGATACGCAGTATTTT.

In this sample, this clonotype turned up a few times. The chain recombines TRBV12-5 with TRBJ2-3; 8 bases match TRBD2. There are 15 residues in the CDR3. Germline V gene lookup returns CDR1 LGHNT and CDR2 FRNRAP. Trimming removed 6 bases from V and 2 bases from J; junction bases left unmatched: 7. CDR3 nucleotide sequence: TGTGCTAGTGGCCCTCCGGGGGGGCTCACAGATACGCAGTATTTT. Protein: CASGPPGGLTDTQYF.

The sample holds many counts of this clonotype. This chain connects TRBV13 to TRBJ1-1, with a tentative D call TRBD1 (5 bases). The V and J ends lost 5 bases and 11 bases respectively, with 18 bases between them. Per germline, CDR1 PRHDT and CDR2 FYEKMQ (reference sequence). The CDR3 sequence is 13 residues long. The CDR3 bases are TGTGCCAGCAGCCCCCCCTTGGCGACAGAGGCTTTCTTT. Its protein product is CASSPPLATEAFF.

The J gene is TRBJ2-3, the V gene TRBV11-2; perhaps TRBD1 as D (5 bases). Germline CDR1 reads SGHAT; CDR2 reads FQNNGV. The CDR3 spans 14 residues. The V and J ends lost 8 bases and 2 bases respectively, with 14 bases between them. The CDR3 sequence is CASASAGLTDTQYF. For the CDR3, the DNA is TGTGCCAGCGCCTCAGCAGGGCTCACAGATACGCAGTATTTT.

DNA of the CDR3: TGTGCCAGCAGGGGACAGGGGGCTGTTTCGCCCCAGCATTTT. Amino acids: CASRGQGAVSPQHF. The V and J genes are TRBV2 and TRBJ1-5; 12 bases are a match to TRBD1. V lost 6 bases, J lost 9 bases, and 6 bases stayed unmatched. Germline V gives CDR1 SNHLY, CDR2 FYNNEI. CDR3 length equals 14 residues.

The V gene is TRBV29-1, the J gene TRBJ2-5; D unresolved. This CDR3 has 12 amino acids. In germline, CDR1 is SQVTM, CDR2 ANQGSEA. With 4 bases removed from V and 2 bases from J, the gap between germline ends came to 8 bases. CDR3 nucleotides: TGCAGCGTTGCGGTCGGGCAAGAGACCCAGTACTTC. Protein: CSVAVGQETQYF.

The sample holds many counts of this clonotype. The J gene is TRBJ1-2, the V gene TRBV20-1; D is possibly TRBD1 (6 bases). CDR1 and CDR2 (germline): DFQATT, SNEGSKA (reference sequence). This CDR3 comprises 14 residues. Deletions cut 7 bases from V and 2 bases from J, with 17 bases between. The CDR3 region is CSVPSRGTNYGYTF. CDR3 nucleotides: TGCAGTGTTCCCAGCAGGGGCACAAACTATGGCTACACCTTC.

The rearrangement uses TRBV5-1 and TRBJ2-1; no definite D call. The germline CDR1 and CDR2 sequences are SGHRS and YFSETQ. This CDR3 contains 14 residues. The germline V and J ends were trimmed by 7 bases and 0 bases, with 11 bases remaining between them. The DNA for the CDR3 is TGCGCCAGCGCTAGGCCCTCCTCCTACAATGAGCAGTTCTTC. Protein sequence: CASARPSSYNEQFF.

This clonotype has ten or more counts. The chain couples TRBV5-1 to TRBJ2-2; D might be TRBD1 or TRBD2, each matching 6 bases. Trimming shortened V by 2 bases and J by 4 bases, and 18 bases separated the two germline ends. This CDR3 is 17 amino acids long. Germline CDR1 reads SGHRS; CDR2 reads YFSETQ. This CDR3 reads CASSFTPEGEVTGELFF. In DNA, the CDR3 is TGCGCCAGCAGCTTCACCCCAGAGGGGGAGGTCACCGGGGAGCTGTTTTTT.

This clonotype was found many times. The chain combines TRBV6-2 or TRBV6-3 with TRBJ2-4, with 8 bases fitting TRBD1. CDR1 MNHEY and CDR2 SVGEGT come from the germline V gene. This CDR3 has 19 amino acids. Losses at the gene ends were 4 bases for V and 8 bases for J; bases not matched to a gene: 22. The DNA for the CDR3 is TGTGCCAGCAGTTCCGACTCCCCGGAGGTCATCAGGGGGCCTTACATTCAGTACTTC. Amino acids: CASSSDSPEVIRGPYIQYF.

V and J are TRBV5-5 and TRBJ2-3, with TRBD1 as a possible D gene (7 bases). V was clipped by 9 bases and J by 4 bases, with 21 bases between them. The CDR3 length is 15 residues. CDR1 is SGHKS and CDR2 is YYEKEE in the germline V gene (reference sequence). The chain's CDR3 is CATRAGGQFSDTQYF. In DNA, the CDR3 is TGTGCCACCCGAGCCGGGGGACAGTTCTCAGATACGCAGTATTTT.

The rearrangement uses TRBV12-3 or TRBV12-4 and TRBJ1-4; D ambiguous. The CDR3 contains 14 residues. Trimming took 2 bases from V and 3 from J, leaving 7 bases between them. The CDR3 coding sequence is TGTGCCAGCAGTTTAAGAGGGTCTAATGAAAAACTGTTTTTT. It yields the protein CASSLRGSNEKLFF.

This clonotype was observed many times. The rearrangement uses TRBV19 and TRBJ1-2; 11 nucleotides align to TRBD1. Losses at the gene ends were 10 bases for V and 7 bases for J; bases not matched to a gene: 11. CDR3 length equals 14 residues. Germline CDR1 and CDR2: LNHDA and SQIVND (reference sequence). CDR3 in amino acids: CAIHPGGQGAGYTF. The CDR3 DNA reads TGTGCCATTCACCCGGGAGGACAGGGGGCTGGCTACACCTTC.

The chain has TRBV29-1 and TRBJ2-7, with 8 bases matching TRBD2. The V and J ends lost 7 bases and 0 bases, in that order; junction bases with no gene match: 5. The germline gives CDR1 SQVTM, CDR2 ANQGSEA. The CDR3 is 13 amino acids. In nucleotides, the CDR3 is TGCAGCGCCGCGCGGGGGGCCTCCTACGAGCAGTACTTC. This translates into CSAARGASYEQYF.

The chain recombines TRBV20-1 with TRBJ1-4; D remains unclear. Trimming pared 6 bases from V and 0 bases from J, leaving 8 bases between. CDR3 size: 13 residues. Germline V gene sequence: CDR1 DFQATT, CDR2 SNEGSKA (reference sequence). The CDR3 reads CSAKRATNEKLFF. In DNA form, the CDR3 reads TGCAGTGCCAAACGAGCAACTAATGAAAAACTGTTTTTT.

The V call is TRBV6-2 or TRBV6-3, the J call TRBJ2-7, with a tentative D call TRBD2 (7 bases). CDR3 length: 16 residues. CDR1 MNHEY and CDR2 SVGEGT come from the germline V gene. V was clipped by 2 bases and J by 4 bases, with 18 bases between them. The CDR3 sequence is CASSYPSAGALYEQYF. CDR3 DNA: TGTGCCAGCAGTTACCCGTCGGCGGGGGCCTTATACGAGCAGTACTTC.